The rows below give T cell receptor beta chains drawn from one sample of a study of cytomegalovirus exposure and HLA in healthy donors. Here immunoSEQ multiplex PCR was the method, and the copy in TCRdb shows in-frame clones only, minus some. This table has over 150,000 clones, roughly three quarters appearing once. The specimen was PBMCs. The receptors originated from a man aged 18 to 30 in good health and CMV-seropositive. The CDR3 runs from the conserved cysteine through the conserved F or W. The D gene is left open where the match is weak. Clone size is not always given. Where it is, it says once, few, many or a class for expanded clones.

J | size | D | V | DNA | CDR3
TRBJ1-4 | NA | NA | TRBV9 | TGTGCCAGCAGCGTGGACCCAGGGCCTAATGAAAAACTGTTTTTT | CASSVDPGPNEKLFF
TRBJ2-1 | NA | TRBD2 | TRBV5-1 | TGCGCCAGCAGCTCCGACACTGGCGGGAGTGTGTATGAGCAGTTCTTC | CASSSDTGGSVYEQFF
TRBJ2-5 | NA | NA | TRBV5-4 | TGTGCCAGCAGCCCCGTGGGGGGAGGTGGTGAGACCCAGTACTTC | CASSPVGGGGETQYF
TRBJ2-5 | NA | TRBD1 | TRBV29-1 | TGCAGCGTGCATAACACAGGGGAATACGAGACCCAGTACTTC | CSVHNTGEYETQYF
TRBJ2-1 | NA | NA | TRBV9 | TGTGCCAGCAGCGTAGCGGACGGGGGTGAGCAGTTCTTC | CASSVADGGEQFF
TRBJ1-1 | few | NA | TRBV12-5 | TGTGCTAGTGCCCCCGGGGATACCACTGAAGCTTTCTTT | CASAPGDTTEAFF
TRBJ2-1 | NA | TRBD2 | TRBV9 | TGTGCCAGCAGAGCTCTAGCGGGGATAAACAATGAGCAGTTCTTC | CASRALAGINNEQFF
TRBJ2-3 | NA | TRBD1 | TRBV5-1 | TGCGCCAGCAGCCCTACAGGGGCAATAGATACGCAGTATTTT | CASSPTGAIDTQYF
TRBJ2-3 | few | TRBD2 | TRBV7-9 | TGTGCCAGCCACGGACTAGCGGGAGTCACAGATACGCAGTATTTT | CASHGLAGVTDTQYF
TRBJ2-4 | NA | TRBD1 | TRBV14 | TGTGCCAGCAGCCCACAGGGGTGGAAAAACATTCAGTACTTC | CASSPQGWKNIQYF
TRBJ1-6 | NA | NA | TRBV9 | TGTGCCAGCAGCGTAGCTGAGGGAGCGGCCCTCCACTTT | CASSVAEGAALHF
TRBJ2-7 | NA | NA | TRBV5-4 | TGTGCCAGCAGCTTGAGTTCAGGGCCCATCCACGAGCAGTACTTC | CASSLSSGPIHEQYF
TRBJ2-1 | few | TRBD2 | TRBV10-3 | TGTGCCATCAGTGAGTCGACTAGCGGGAGGGGCCACAATGAGCAGTTCTTC | CAISESTSGRGHNEQFF
TRBJ1-6 | NA | TRBD1 | TRBV7-2 | TGTGCCAGCAGCGTCGACAGGGGTTACAATTCACCCCTCCACTTT | CASSVDRGYNSPLHF
TRBJ2-5 | NA | TRBD2 | TRBV6-5 | TGTGCCAGCAGTCCCTTAGCGGGGGGAAGAAAGACCCAGTACTTC | CASSPLAGGRKTQYF
TRBJ1-1 | NA | NA | TRBV5-5 | TGTGCCAGCAGCTTCGAGAGTAACACTGAAGCTTTCTTT | CASSFESNTEAFF
TRBJ2-3 | NA | TRBD1 | TRBV6-5 | TGTGCCAGCCGGAGACAGGGAACAGATACGCAGTATTTT | CASRRQGTDTQYF
TRBJ1-3 | NA | TRBD1 | TRBV5-8 | TGTGCCAGCAGCTTTCTACAGGGGACGGGGGGAAACACCATATATTTT | CASSFLQGTGGNTIYF
TRBJ2-5 | NA | TRBD2 | TRBV19 | TGTGCCAGTAGTTTTAGCGGGGGACAAGAGACCCAGTACTTC | CASSFSGGQETQYF
TRBJ2-3 | NA | TRBD2 | TRBV6-6 | TGTGCCAGCAGGGGGACTAGCGGAGGCACAGATACGCAGTATTTT | CASRGTSGGTDTQYF
TRBJ2-1 | NA | TRBD1 | TRBV6-1 | TGTGCCAGCAGTGGGCTCAGGGGGAATGAGCAGTTCTTC | CASSGLRGNEQFF
TRBJ2-7 | NA | TRBD2 | TRBV29-1 | TGCAGCGCAGGCGGGAGCTCCTACGAGCAGTACTTC | CSAGGSSYEQYF
TRBJ2-3 | NA | TRBD2 | TRBV6-1 | TGTGCCAGCAGTCTAGCGGGGACTAGCACAGATACGCAGTATTTT | CASSLAGTSTDTQYF
TRBJ2-1 | NA | NA | TRBV15 | TGTGCCACCAGCACTACCACAGGGAGTGAGCAGTTCTTC | CATSTTTGSEQFF
TRBJ1-5 | NA | NA | TRBV19 | TGTGCCAGTAGTTCCCGACAGGTTGCCGGCAATCAGCCCCAGCATTTT | CASSSRQVAGNQPQHF
TRBJ1-1 | NA | NA | TRBV7-9 | TGTGCCAGCAACGGGGAGTCGGGGACTGAAGCTTTCTTT | CASNGESGTEAFF
TRBJ2-7 | NA | TRBD2 | TRBV27 | TGTGCCAGCAGTAGGTTAGCGGGAGGGCCAAGGACCTACGAGCAGTACTTC | CASSRLAGGPRTYEQYF
TRBJ2-2 | NA | NA | TRBV27 | TGTGCCGCAAGACCCGGGATTAACACCGGGGAGCTGTTTTTT | CAARPGINTGELFF
TRBJ1-5 | NA | NA | TRBV15 | TGTGCCACCAGCAGAGAAAGGGGAGGTGGTCCGAGCAATCAGCCCCAGCATTTT | CATSRERGGGPSNQPQHF
TRBJ2-7 | NA | NA | TRBV5-4 | TGTGCCAGCAGCACGCCGAACAGGGCCTACGAGCAGTACTTC | CASSTPNRAYEQYF
TRBJ1-1 | NA | TRBD1 | TRBV27 | TGTGCCAGCAGTTGGGGACAGCTGAACACTGAAGCTTTCTTT | CASSWGQLNTEAFF
TRBJ2-5 | NA | TRBD2 | TRBV4-2 | TGTGCCAGCAGCCCGCGGCTAGCGGGAGGGGAGACCCAGTACTTC | CASSPRLAGGETQYF
TRBJ1-2 | NA | NA | TRBV7-9 | TGTTCCAGCAGCCCCTACGGAGGGATGAACGGCTACACCTTC | CSSSPYGGMNGYTF
TRBJ2-7 | once | TRBD2 | TRBV5-4 | TGTGCCAGCAGCTGGGGGGGGACTAGCGCCCCTCTCGAGCAGTACTTC | CASSWGGTSAPLEQYF
TRBJ2-2 | NA | TRBD2 | TRBV7-2 | TGTGCCAGCAGTTTGGGACTAGCGGGGCCCTTGGGGGAGCTGTTTTTT | CASSLGLAGPLGELFF
TRBJ2-1 | NA | TRBD2 | TRBV19 | TGTGCCAGTAGTATTAGCGGGACCGGCCTAAGCTCCTACAATGAGCAGTTCTTC | CASSISGTGLSSYNEQFF
TRBJ2-7 | NA | NA | TRBV4-2 | TGTGCCAGCAGCCAAGATGGGGTGGACCGGGACTACGAGCAGTACTTC | CASSQDGVDRDYEQYF